A single sample gave rise to the 21 T cell receptor beta chains below, sequenced in a study of blood T cell repertoires in COVID-19. Measured with immunoSEQ multiplex PCR; TCRdb has only the in-frame clones, and not every one. The table lists 200,000 to 300,000 clones, almost 85% of them singletons. Source material: peripheral blood. These receptors came from a man in his fifties with acute or convalescent COVID-19.

This clone was observed a handful of times. This chain links TRBV7-3 with TRBJ1-5, with 7 bases that match TRBD1. The CDR3 spans 18 residues. V was pared by 2 bases and J by 2 bases, with 12 bases of the junction left unmatched. Germline CDR1 and CDR2: SGHTA and FQGTGA. The CDR3: CASSLGVADREGNQPQHF. CDR3 coding DNA: TGTGCCAGCAGCTTAGGGGTAGCCGACAGGGAGGGCAATCAGCCCCAGCATTTT. Drawing the rest from reference TRBV7-3 and TRBJ1-5, the complete variable domain is GAGVSQTPSNKVTEKGKYVELRCDPISGHTALYWYRQSLGQGPEFLIYFQGTGAADDSGLPNDRFFAVRPEGSVSTLKIQRTERGDSAVYLCASSLGVADREGNQPQHFGDGTRLSIL.

The chain uses TRBV9 and TRBJ1-4; 7 positions match TRBD1. This CDR3 region has 16 residues. CDR1 SGDLS and CDR2 YYNGEE come from the germline V gene. After removal of 1 base from V and 3 bases from J, the junction contained 6 bases not matched to a gene. In DNA form, the CDR3 reads TGTGCCAGCAGCGTATTTTCGGGACAGCCTAATGAAAAACTGTTTTTT. Translation gives CASSVFSGQPNEKLFF. The complete variable domain, with remaining parts taken from reference TRBV9 and TRBJ1-4, reads DSGVTQTPKHLITATGQRVTLRCSPRSGDLSVYWYQQSLDQGLQFLIQYYNGEERAKGNILERFSAQQFPDLHSELNLSSLELGDSALYFCASSVFSGQPNEKLFFGSGTQLSVL.

The J gene is TRBJ2-7, the V gene TRBV14; perhaps TRBD1 as D (5 bases). Trimming removed 3 bases from V and 0 bases from J, with 9 bases in between. There are 14 residues in the CDR3. From germline, CDR1 is SGHDN and CDR2 FVKESK. CDR3 nucleotide sequence: TGTGCCAGCAGCCAGGGCGGACACTCCTACGAGCAGTACTTC. Residues: CASSQGGHSYEQYF. The full variable domain, with the rest looked up from reference TRBV14 and TRBJ2-7, is EAGVTQFPSHSVIEKGQTVTLRCDPISGHDNLYWYRRVMGKEIKFLLHFVKESKQDESGMPNNRFLAERTGGTYSTLKVQPAELEDSGVYFCASSQGGHSYEQYFGPGTRLTVT.

This chain joins TRBV7-9 and TRBJ1-1; no clear D gene. Germline lookup yields CDR1 SEHNR and CDR2 FQNEAQ (reference sequence). CDR3 length: 13 amino acids. Trimming left V 11 bases short and J 3 bases short, with 16 bases between. The CDR3 sequence is CALRVGRDTEAFF. As DNA, the CDR3 is TGTGCCCTTAGGGTAGGGAGGGACACTGAAGCTTTCTTT.

The rearrangement uses TRBV30 and TRBJ1-2; D call uncertain. CDR1 GTSNPN and CDR2 SVGIG come from the germline V gene (reference sequence). The V end was cut by 5 bases, the J end by 0 bases, with 7 bases between. The CDR3 covers 12 residues. In DNA, the CDR3 is TGTGCCTGGGGCCTAACTAACTATGGCTACACCTTC. It specifies CAWGLTNYGYTF.

This chain uses TRBV29-1 with TRBJ2-1; 10 nucleotides match TRBD1. With 0 bases clipped from V and 2 bases from J, the junction kept 4 bases outside the gene matches. The CDR3 loop spans 16 amino acids. Germline-derived CDR1 and CDR2 are SQVTM and ANQGSEA. CDR3 in amino acids: CSVEERGQGPYNEQFF. The CDR3 DNA follows: TGCAGCGTTGAAGAGAGGGGACAGGGGCCCTACAATGAGCAGTTCTTC.

The chain joins TRBV7-9 to TRBJ2-3, with 10 bases fitting TRBD2. Germline trimming cut 5 bases from V and 2 bases from J; bases unmatched to any gene: 10. The CDR3 sequence is 17 residues long. The germline CDR1 and CDR2 sequences are SEHNR and FQNEAQ (reference sequence). In DNA form, the CDR3 reads TGTGCCAGCAGCCGTCAACCAGCGGGGGGGACCACAGATACGCAGTATTTT. The encoded protein is CASSRQPAGGTTDTQYF.

The rearrangement joins TRBV12-5 to TRBJ2-3; 8 nucleotides agree with TRBD1. This CDR3 is 16 amino acids long. V lost 0 bases, J lost 6 bases, and 8 bases stayed unmatched. The V gene's germline CDR1 is LGHNT and CDR2 FRNRAP. In nucleotides, the CDR3 is TGTGCTAGTGGTTTGGTATGGACAGGGTTTACCGATACGCAGTATTTT. The encoded protein is CASGLVWTGFTDTQYF. Based on the CDR3 plus reference TRBV12-5 and TRBJ2-3, the full variable domain is DARVTQTPRHKVTEMGQEVTMRCQPILGHNTVFWYRQTMMQGLELLAYFRNRAPLDDSGMPKDRFSAEMPDATLATLKIQPSEPRDSAVYFCASGLVWTGFTDTQYFGPGTRLTVL.

In regard to this clone: The same CDR3 can be traced to other DNA sequences in this sample. The chain uses TRBV5-4 and TRBJ2-5; 12 bases align to TRBD1. The CDR3 sequence is 15 residues long. V trimming: 2 bases; J trimming: 4 bases; junction bases outside the gene matches: 3. Germline CDR1 is SGHNT and CDR2 is YYREEE (reference sequence). In DNA, the CDR3 is TGTGCCAGCAGCTTAGGGACAGGGGGCGGAGAGACCCAGTACTTC. This sequence encodes CASSLGTGGGETQYF.

The rearrangement links TRBV4-2 to TRBJ2-7; D is uncertain. The V end was cut by 6 bases, the J end by 7 bases, with 10 bases between. Germline V CDR1 and CDR2: LGHNA, YNFKEQ. The CDR3 is made up of 11 amino acids. The chain's CDR3 is CASSQTREQYF. Written as DNA, the CDR3 is TGTGCCAGCAGTCAAACTCGGGAGCAGTACTTC.

The chain links TRBV19 to TRBJ1-2; no clear D gene. The ends were cut back, 11 bases at V and 2 bases at J, with 12 bases in the middle. This CDR3 is 12 amino acids long. CDR1 is LNHDA, CDR2 SQIVND, per germline (reference sequence). CDR3 nucleotides: TGTGCCGGACTAAGTCCGAACTATGGCTACACCTTC. Translated, it gives CAGLSPNYGYTF.

CDR3 loop: CASSQEGQPQHF. CDR3 nucleotide sequence: TGTGCCAGCAGCCAGGAAGGTCAGCCCCAGCATTTT. The rearrangement uses TRBV6-5 and TRBJ1-5; D not certain. V was pared by 6 bases and J by 6 bases, with 9 bases between. CDR1 MNHEY and CDR2 SVGAGI come from the germline V gene. The CDR3 runs to 12 residues.

The chain couples TRBV5-4 to TRBJ1-3, with a weak D call TRBD1 (5 bases). V was cut by 6 bases and J by 0 bases, with 10 bases left in between. Looked up from germline, CDR1 is SGHNT and CDR2 is YYREEE (reference sequence). This CDR3 contains 14 residues. Here the CDR3 reads CASTNQGSGNTIYF. The CDR3 nucleotides are TGTGCCAGCACAAACCAGGGCTCTGGAAACACCATATATTTT.

V gene TRBV7-9 combines with J gene TRBJ1-6, with 7 nucleotides matching TRBD1. CDR1 is SEHNR, CDR2 FQNEAQ, per germline (reference sequence). V shed 0 bases, J shed 3 bases, and the junction held 8 bases outside the gene matches. The CDR3 length is 18 residues. This chain's CDR3 is CASSLAGGQELYNSPLHF. The CDR3 DNA follows: TGTGCCAGCAGCTTAGCGGGAGGACAGGAGCTCTATAATTCACCCCTCCACTTT.

The chain employs TRBV5-1 and TRBJ2-2, with D unclear. Germline loops: CDR1 SGHRS, CDR2 YFSETQ. The CDR3 spans 14 residues. V was pared by 2 bases and J by 6 bases, with 11 bases between. Written as DNA, the CDR3 is TGCGCCAGCAGCTTTGGTGGGCAGCCCGGGGAGCTGTTTTTT. Translation gives CASSFGGQPGELFF.

The chain links TRBV19 to TRBJ2-7; TRBD1 agrees at 8 bases. CDR1 and CDR2 (germline): LNHDA, SQIVND (reference sequence). J gave up 3 bases and V 3 bases, and 10 bases lay outside the gene matches. The CDR3 totals 16 residues. In DNA form, the CDR3 reads TGTGCCAGTAGTATTACGACAGGGGACTTTTACTACGAGCAGTACTTC. This codes for CASSITTGDFYYEQYF.

The gene calls are TRBV30 and TRBJ2-5; 8 bases agree with TRBD1. There are 14 residues in the CDR3. Trimming took 0 bases from V and 4 from J; bases not matched to a gene: 4. Germline CDR1 GTSNPN, CDR2 SVGIG (reference sequence). CDR3 amino acids: CAWSVGQGTETQYF. In DNA, the CDR3 is TGTGCCTGGAGTGTAGGACAGGGTACAGAGACCCAGTACTTC.

The chain combines TRBV13 with TRBJ2-5; 7 positions match TRBD2. The CDR3 totals 13 residues. V was pared by 4 bases and J by 5 bases, with 4 bases of the junction left unmatched. Germline lookup yields CDR1 PRHDT and CDR2 FYEKMQ (reference sequence). The CDR3 nucleotides read TGTGCCAGCAGCTGGGGGGGATACGAGACCCAGTACTTC. Protein sequence: CASSWGGYETQYF. Based on the CDR3 plus reference TRBV13 and TRBJ2-5, the full variable domain is AAGVIQSPRHLIKEKRETATLKCYPIPRHDTVYWYQQGPGQDPQFLISFYEKMQSDKGSIPDRFSAQQFSDYHSELNMSSLELGDSALYFCASSWGGYETQYFGPGTRLLVL.

The chain combines TRBV3-1 (or the pseudogene TRBV3-2) with TRBJ1-2; a possible D gene is TRBD1 (6 bases). This CDR3 spans 13 amino acids. The germline CDR1 and CDR2 sequences are LGHDT and YNNKEL (reference sequence). V was trimmed by 0 bases and J by 7 bases, leaving 9 bases between them. The CDR3 region has the DNA TGTGCCAGCAGCCAAGAAAACAGGGTTGGCTACACCTTC. This translates into CASSQENRVGYTF.

This clone was seen just once. This chain uses TRBV18 with TRBJ1-5, with TRBD1 as a possible D gene (5 bases). In germline, CDR1 is KGHSH, CDR2 LQKENI. This CDR3 comprises 17 residues. The V gene lost 1 base and the J gene lost 1 base, with 14 bases spanning the gap. CDR3 sequence (DNA): TGTGCCAGCTCACCACGAGAGACAAGGGGAAGCAATCAGCCCCAGCATTTT. Amino acids: CASSPRETRGSNQPQHF.

This chain connects TRBV4-1 to TRBJ2-5, with a tentative D call TRBD1 (6 bases). The CDR3 length is 15 residues. Germline CDR1 is MGHRA and CDR2 is YSYEKL. V gave up 3 bases and J gave up 5 bases, with 16 bases separating them. CDR3 sequence: CASSQTRGGMETQYF. In DNA, the CDR3 is TGCGCCAGCAGCCAGACCAGGGGTGGGATGGAGACCCAGTACTTC.